This TCR beta chain was sequenced for a study of CD8+ T cells in alopecia areata. Study results and limitations: The presence of one nonresponder keeps the tie between baseline CD8+ expansion and response uncertain. Especially in alopecia totalis/universalis, lesional scalp showed greater clonality than normal scalp did. On tofacitinib, scalp clonality and expanded CD8+ clones among top 100 fell significantly.

The treatment was: oral pan-JAK inhibitor, 5-10 mg twice daily. Peripheral blood and lesional scalp punch biopsies were taken from alopecia areata patients. On this clone itself: The antigen is undetermined.

Once RNA had been extracted, it was reverse transcribed into cDNA to act as the sequencing template. Assay: immunoSEQ multiplex PCR; the TCRdb copy retains only in-frame clones and omits some. This sample has 150,000 to 250,000 clones, with roughly three fifths found just once. The CDR3 is 15 residues long. Per the germline V gene, CDR1 is MRHNA and CDR2 is SNTAGT. Trimming cost V 5 bases and J 0 bases, with 8 bases left between them. V is TRBV6-4 and J is TRBJ2-6; a weak D match, TRBD1 (6 bases). Here the sequenced sample was CD4+ T cells sorted from blood, taken at week 4, from a patient treated with tofacitinib. The receptor was derived from a human donor with alopecia areata. The CDR3 reads CASSRTDSGANVLTF. CDR3 sequence (DNA): TGTGCCAGCAGTCGGACAGACTCTGGGGCCAACGTCCTGACTTTC.